A selection of T cell receptor beta chains follows, all from one sample in a study of blood T cell repertoires in COVID-19. Repertoires were generated with immunoSEQ multiplex PCR, while TCRdb's copy carries only in-frame clones and drops some. The sample yields almost 500,000 clones, about 85% seen once. Sequencing was done on a sample of PBMCs or T cells enriched from blood (not recorded which). The receptor set was obtained from an older woman who had recovered from COVID-19. Both conserved end residues are part of each CDR3. D genes are given only for firm matches. Size is stated for part of the rows, as once, few or many counts, or as a class when the clone is expanded.

TRBV30	TRBJ2-2	NA	TRBD2	TGTGCCTGGGGACCGGGACTAGCGGGGTTCACCGGGGAGCTGTTTTTT	CAWGPGLAGFTGELFF
TRBV6-5	TRBJ1-3	NA	TRBD1	TGTGCCAGCAGTTACGGTTTCAGGGGGCGAAGAAACACCATATATTTT	CASSYGFRGRRNTIYF
TRBV9	TRBJ2-2	NA	TRBD1	TGTGCCAGCAGTCACAGGACAGGTGATGTTTCGAACACCGGGGAGCTGTTTTTT	CASSHRTGDVSNTGELFF
TRBV28	TRBJ1-3	few	NA	TGTGCCAGCAGTTTAGAGGGTAACACCATATATTTT	CASSLEGNTIYF
TRBV2	TRBJ1-6	NA	TRBD1	TGTGCCAGCCGAAAAAGACAGGGGGCTTTCTATAATTCACCCCTCCACTTT	CASRKRQGAFYNSPLHF
TRBV2	TRBJ1-6	NA	NA	TGTGCCAGCAAGCTTGAGGGGGGGAATTCACCCCTCCACTTT	CASKLEGGNSPLHF
TRBV5-4	TRBJ1-4	once	NA	TGTGCCAGCAGCTTGGATGCGGGGAGGACTAATGAAAAACTGTTTTTT	CASSLDAGRTNEKLFF
TRBV7-9	TRBJ2-2	NA	NA	TGTGCCACTGGCAGGGTCGATACCGGGGAGCTGTTTTTT	CATGRVDTGELFF
TRBV12-5	TRBJ1-5	few	NA	TGTGCTAGTGGTGAGGGAGGACAGCCCCAGCATTTT	CASGEGGQPQHF
TRBV5-8	TRBJ1-2	NA	TRBD1	TGTGCCAGCAGCCCGGGACAGTACCTCTATGGCTACACCTTC	CASSPGQYLYGYTF
TRBV5-1	TRBJ2-3	NA	NA	TGCGCCAGCAGCTTGGCAGGGTCTTTCACAGATACGCAGTATTTT	CASSLAGSFTDTQYF
TRBV15	TRBJ1-2	NA	TRBD1	TGTGCCACCTCTATACAGGGGTCCGAAGAAAATGGCTACACCTTC	CATSIQGSEENGYTF
TRBV5-1	TRBJ2-1	NA	TRBD2	TGCGCCAGCACCCGGACTAGCGGTGACAATGAGCAGTTCTTC	CASTRTSGDNEQFF
TRBV27	TRBJ1-3	NA	NA	TGTGCCAGCAGTTTCACAGGGCTCTCTGGAAACACCATATATTTT	CASSFTGLSGNTIYF
TRBV5-4	TRBJ2-7	NA	NA	TGTGCCAGCAGCCCGGGACTCCCCTACGAGCAGTACTTC	CASSPGLPYEQYF
TRBV5-6	TRBJ2-3	NA	NA	TGTGCCAGCAGCTTGGGAGGAGCAGATACGCAGTATTTT	CASSLGGADTQYF
TRBV10-3	TRBJ2-2	NA	TRBD2	TGTGCCGCCGGGGGGGGTATCGGCACCGGGGAGCTGTTTTTT	CAAGGGIGTGELFF
TRBV6-2/TRBV6-3	TRBJ2-5	NA	TRBD2	TGTGCCAGCAGTTACACCGGGAGGTATGAGACCCAGTACTTC	CASSYTGRYETQYF